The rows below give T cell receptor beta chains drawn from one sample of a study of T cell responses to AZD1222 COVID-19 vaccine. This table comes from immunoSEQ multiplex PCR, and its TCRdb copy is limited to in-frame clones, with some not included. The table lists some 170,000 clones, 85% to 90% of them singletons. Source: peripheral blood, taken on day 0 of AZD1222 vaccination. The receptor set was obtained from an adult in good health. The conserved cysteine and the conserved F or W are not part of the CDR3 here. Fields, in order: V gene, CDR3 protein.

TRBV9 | ASSGGRGDYGYT
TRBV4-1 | ASSQGGSPQPQH
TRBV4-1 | ASSQVGVKLF
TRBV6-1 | ASSEAWEGSTPYEQY
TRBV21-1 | ASSRHRGQSSYEQY
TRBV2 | ASSLLAGAYQETQY
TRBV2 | ASDPSGFYTGELF
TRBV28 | ASTTPVVVYGYT
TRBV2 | AGGRRNTDTQY
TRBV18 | ASSPGRGSKPLH
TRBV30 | AWSAGANSPLH
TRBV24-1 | ATSDLRGPGQGIRTEAF
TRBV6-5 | ASSYSDLTEYNEQF
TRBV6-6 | ATRDPYEQY
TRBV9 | ASSVGGEVAGYT
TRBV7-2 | ASSLSLNSNQPQH
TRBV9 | ASSVAGYPGETQY
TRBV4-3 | ASSQETGTALDTEAF
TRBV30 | AWSVDNYNEQF
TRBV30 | AWSLTGVEKAF
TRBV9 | ASSTLYGYT
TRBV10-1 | ASSGGQPPQY
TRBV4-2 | ASSLPGQSYGYT
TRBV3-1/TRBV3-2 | ASSQGRKNTEAF
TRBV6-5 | ASSPLAGRSYEQY
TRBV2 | ASTSTGGGYGEKLF
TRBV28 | ASSYRGRPYEQY
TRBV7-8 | ATYRQITDTQY
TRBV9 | ASSVDSSSYEQY
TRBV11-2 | ASSPAGGLGYT
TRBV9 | ASSVSGGQETQY
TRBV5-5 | ASSLAVGRTEAF
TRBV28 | ASSPHGGGFAQPQH
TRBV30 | AWSAGTSESWYPDTQY
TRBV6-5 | ASSYSTGRLDTQY
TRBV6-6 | ASSYTQAGTDTQY
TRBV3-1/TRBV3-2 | ASSQTQVYGYT
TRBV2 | ASSEARGGGQY
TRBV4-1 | ASSQVRADFYT
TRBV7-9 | ASSLGTAGTEAF
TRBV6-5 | ASSYQSSYNSPLH
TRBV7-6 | ASSLASGGINEKLF
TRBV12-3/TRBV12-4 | ASSSNRGRGYT
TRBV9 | ASNGGTDTEAF
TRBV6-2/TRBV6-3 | ASSSRQGGHNEAF
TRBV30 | AWSVGGAYEQY
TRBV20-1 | RGEQNTEAF
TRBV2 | ASSGQGSTYEQY
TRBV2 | ASRGNSGGGETQY
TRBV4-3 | ASSQERSGRSYEQY
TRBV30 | ACQSGGTEQF
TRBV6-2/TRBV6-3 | ASSYSVEGNEQF
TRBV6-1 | ASSDRQGLTDTQY
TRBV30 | AWSAGWTEAF
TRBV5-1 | ASSLDGQITGNTIY
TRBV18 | ASSLAGDTGELF
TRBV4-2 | ASAGGNNEQF
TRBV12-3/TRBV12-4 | ASSSSPQPQH
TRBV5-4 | ASSLGGADANYGYT
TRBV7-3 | ASDGGTEAF